The source of this TCR beta chain is a study of cytomegalovirus exposure and HLA in healthy donors. Study-level results: A later analysis found common viral pathogens apparently linked to several of the most significant clusters.

Concerning this clone: What it recognizes is unknown.

This CDR3 has 14 amino acids. Per germline, CDR1 SEHNR and CDR2 FQNEAQ (reference sequence). V gave up 5 bases and J gave up 0 bases; unmatched junction bases: 3. With 60 Vbeta and 13 Jbeta primers, the PCR was carried out. Clones were read by immunoSEQ multiplex PCR, and TCRdb kept only the in-frame ones, dropping some. The sample features about 51,000 clones, with approximately 2.1% in its top ten. The sequencing sample was made of PBMCs. J is TRBJ2-7 and V is TRBV7-9, with 8 positions matching TRBD2. The origin of this receptor is a female donor in good health and CMV-seronegative. CDR3 protein: CASSRGGSSYEQYF. The CDR3, as DNA: TGTGCCAGCAGCCGCGGGGGGAGCTCCTACGAGCAGTACTTC.